A selection of T cell receptor beta chains follows, all from one sample in a study of cytomegalovirus exposure and HLA in healthy donors. Data came from immunoSEQ multiplex PCR; TCRdb stores just in-frame clones and leaves some out. The repertoire holds roughly 150,000 clones, with around 86% as singletons. Source material: PBMCs. The receptors were gathered from a male donor in good health and CMV-seronegative. The CDR3 runs from the conserved cysteine through the conserved F or W. A D gene is named only where the DNA matches it firmly. Only part of the rows carry a size: once, few, many, or a class if the clone is expanded.

j_gene: TRBJ1-2
abundance: NA
v_gene: TRBV6-5
d_gene: TRBD1
CDR3aa: CASSYFGTGGVLGYTF
CDR3nt: TGTGCCAGCAGTTACTTCGGGACAGGGGGCGTTTTGGGCTACACCTTC

j_gene: TRBJ1-1
abundance: NA
v_gene: TRBV7-2
d_gene: NA
CDR3aa: CASSLPLSFGNTEAFF
CDR3nt: TGTGCCAGCAGCTTACCTCTAAGTTTCGGGAACACTGAAGCTTTCTTT

j_gene: TRBJ1-3
abundance: NA
v_gene: TRBV18
d_gene: NA
CDR3aa: CASSPQGSGNTIYF
CDR3nt: TGTGCCAGCTCACCTCAGGGTTCTGGAAACACCATATATTTT

j_gene: TRBJ1-5
abundance: NA
v_gene: TRBV7-8
d_gene: NA
CDR3aa: CASSSDSRSNQPQHF
CDR3nt: TGTGCCAGCAGCTCAGACAGCCGAAGCAATCAGCCCCAGCATTTT

j_gene: TRBJ2-7
abundance: NA
v_gene: TRBV28
d_gene: NA
CDR3aa: CASSLGGASYEQYF
CDR3nt: TGTGCCAGCAGTTTAGGGGGGGCTTCCTACGAGCAGTACTTC

j_gene: TRBJ2-5
abundance: few
v_gene: TRBV5-1
d_gene: NA
CDR3aa: CASSVLGGVRETQYF
CDR3nt: TGCGCCAGCAGCGTCCTCGGCGGGGTACGGGAGACCCAGTACTTC

j_gene: TRBJ2-7
abundance: NA
v_gene: TRBV5-1
d_gene: NA
CDR3aa: CASSLALDSRYEQYF
CDR3nt: TGCGCCAGCAGCTTGGCCCTGGACTCCCGGTACGAGCAGTACTTC

j_gene: TRBJ1-2
abundance: NA
v_gene: TRBV29-1
d_gene: NA
CDR3aa: CSASMGGVRGYTF
CDR3nt: TGCAGTGCCTCGATGGGCGGGGTTCGAGGCTACACCTTC

j_gene: TRBJ2-7
abundance: NA
v_gene: TRBV5-1
d_gene: TRBD1
CDR3aa: CASSLWDSGSYEQYF
CDR3nt: TGCGCCAGCAGCCTATGGGACAGTGGATCCTACGAGCAGTACTTC

j_gene: TRBJ1-1
abundance: NA
v_gene: TRBV5-6
d_gene: NA
CDR3aa: CASSLITTSEAFF
CDR3nt: TGTGCCAGCAGCTTGATAACGACTTCTGAAGCTTTCTTT

j_gene: TRBJ2-4
abundance: NA
v_gene: TRBV15
d_gene: TRBD2
CDR3aa: CATSRDWGGSNIQYF
CDR3nt: TGTGCCACCAGCAGAGATTGGGGGGGATCAAACATTCAGTACTTC

j_gene: TRBJ2-3
abundance: NA
v_gene: TRBV21-1
d_gene: NA
CDR3aa: CASILPGTNPQYF
CDR3nt: TGTGCCAGCATCTTACCCGGGACAAATCCGCAGTATTTT

j_gene: TRBJ1-1
abundance: NA
v_gene: TRBV5-3
d_gene: TRBD1
CDR3aa: CARSSDRGLAFF
CDR3nt: TGTGCCAGAAGCTCCGACAGGGGGCTAGCTTTCTTT

j_gene: TRBJ1-1
abundance: NA
v_gene: TRBV5-6
d_gene: NA
CDR3aa: CASSLDRVSHTEAFF
CDR3nt: TGTGCCAGCAGCTTGGACAGGGTTTCTCACACTGAAGCTTTCTTT

j_gene: TRBJ2-2
abundance: NA
v_gene: TRBV19
d_gene: NA
CDR3aa: CASSPAREHTGELFF
CDR3nt: TGTGCCAGTAGTCCCGCTCGTGAGCACACCGGGGAGCTGTTTTTT

j_gene: TRBJ2-2
abundance: once
v_gene: TRBV5-4
d_gene: NA
CDR3aa: CASSLQGGDGELFF
CDR3nt: TGTGCCAGCAGCCTACAGGGGGGGGACGGGGAGCTGTTTTTT

j_gene: TRBJ1-4
abundance: NA
v_gene: TRBV6-1
d_gene: NA
CDR3aa: CASSVSGTSNEKLFF
CDR3nt: TGTGCCAGCAGTGTAAGCGGGACTTCTAATGAAAAACTGTTTTTT

j_gene: TRBJ2-1
abundance: NA
v_gene: TRBV5-1
d_gene: NA
CDR3aa: CASSPAGAYSYNEQFF
CDR3nt: TGCGCCAGCAGCCCCGCAGGGGCTTACTCCTACAATGAGCAGTTCTTC

j_gene: TRBJ1-1
abundance: NA
v_gene: TRBV5-1
d_gene: TRBD1
CDR3aa: CASSKGQENTEAFF
CDR3nt: TGCGCCAGCAGCAAGGGACAGGAGAACACTGAAGCTTTCTTT

j_gene: TRBJ1-3
abundance: NA
v_gene: TRBV19
d_gene: TRBD1
CDR3aa: CASSKGWTGAANTIYF
CDR3nt: TGTGCCAGTAGTAAGGGTTGGACAGGGGCCGCGAACACCATATATTTT

j_gene: TRBJ2-5
abundance: NA
v_gene: TRBV7-8
d_gene: TRBD2
CDR3aa: CASSLDVSGVETQYF
CDR3nt: TGTGCCAGCAGCTTAGACGTTAGCGGGGTAGAGACCCAGTACTTC

j_gene: TRBJ2-1
abundance: NA
v_gene: TRBV5-1
d_gene: NA
CDR3aa: CASSLAPQQKYNEQFF
CDR3nt: TGCGCCAGCAGCTTGGCCCCCCAACAGAAATACAATGAGCAGTTCTTC

j_gene: TRBJ2-3
abundance: NA
v_gene: TRBV5-4
d_gene: TRBD1
CDR3aa: CASRWDRPTDTQYF
CDR3nt: TGTGCCAGCAGATGGGACAGGCCCACAGATACGCAGTATTTT

j_gene: TRBJ1-2
abundance: few
v_gene: TRBV19
d_gene: NA
CDR3aa: CASTKITRENYGYTF
CDR3nt: TGTGCCAGTACTAAGATCACCCGGGAGAACTATGGCTACACCTTC

j_gene: TRBJ2-4
abundance: NA
v_gene: TRBV7-6
d_gene: NA
CDR3aa: CASSPRWGQGAKNIQYF
CDR3nt: TGTGCCAGCAGCCCCAGATGGGGGCAGGGGGCCAAAAACATTCAGTACTTC

j_gene: TRBJ1-1
abundance: few
v_gene: TRBV11-3
d_gene: NA
CDR3aa: CASSSDSLNTEAFF
CDR3nt: TGTGCCAGCAGCTCAGACAGTCTGAACACTGAAGCTTTCTTT

j_gene: TRBJ2-1
abundance: NA
v_gene: TRBV27
d_gene: TRBD1
CDR3aa: CASRDAGQGLNEQFF
CDR3nt: TGTGCCTCTCGGGACGCGGGACAGGGACTTAATGAGCAGTTCTTC

j_gene: TRBJ1-6
abundance: NA
v_gene: TRBV27
d_gene: NA
CDR3aa: CASSSGTVYNSPLHF
CDR3nt: TGTGCCAGCAGTTCGGGGACTGTTTATAATTCACCCCTCCACTTT

j_gene: TRBJ1-6
abundance: NA
v_gene: TRBV5-1
d_gene: TRBD1
CDR3aa: CASSLRGPWNSPLHF
CDR3nt: TGCGCCAGCAGCTTGAGGGGGCCGTGGAATTCACCCCTCCACTTT

j_gene: TRBJ2-7
abundance: NA
v_gene: TRBV5-1
d_gene: TRBD2
CDR3aa: CASSWRGGAVYEQYF
CDR3nt: TGCGCCAGCAGCTGGCGGGGGGGGGCCGTTTACGAGCAGTACTTC

j_gene: TRBJ2-3
abundance: NA
v_gene: TRBV18
d_gene: TRBD1
CDR3aa: CASSPSGQGVFSLGQYF
CDR3nt: TGTGCCAGCTCACCATCGGGACAGGGTGTTTTTTCGCTCGGGCAGTATTTT

j_gene: TRBJ1-4
abundance: NA
v_gene: TRBV19
d_gene: TRBD1
CDR3aa: CASRDDRGQTNEKLFF
CDR3nt: TGTGCCAGTAGAGATGACAGGGGGCAGACTAATGAAAAACTGTTTTTT

j_gene: TRBJ1-2
abundance: NA
v_gene: TRBV7-9
d_gene: NA
CDR3aa: CASSDLTTRYGYTF
CDR3nt: TGTGCCAGCAGCGATTTGACAACTCGGTATGGCTACACCTTC

j_gene: TRBJ2-7
abundance: NA
v_gene: TRBV7-2
d_gene: NA
CDR3aa: CASSLVATIPYEQYF
CDR3nt: TGTGCCAGCAGCTTAGTCGCGACAATTCCCTACGAGCAGTACTTC

j_gene: TRBJ2-1
abundance: NA
v_gene: TRBV6-5
d_gene: TRBD2
CDR3aa: CACGGEVSGHNEQFF
CDR3nt: TGTGCCTGCGGGGGGGAGGTTTCGGGCCACAATGAGCAGTTCTTC

j_gene: TRBJ2-1
abundance: NA
v_gene: TRBV27
d_gene: NA
CDR3aa: CASSLRAFHSYNEQFF
CDR3nt: TGTGCCAGCAGTTTGCGGGCCTTTCACTCCTACAATGAGCAGTTCTTC

j_gene: TRBJ1-5
abundance: NA
v_gene: TRBV6-1
d_gene: NA
CDR3aa: CATQHRERSNQPQHF
CDR3nt: TGTGCCACCCAACACCGGGAGAGGAGCAATCAGCCCCAGCATTTT

j_gene: TRBJ2-3
abundance: NA
v_gene: TRBV7-9
d_gene: TRBD1
CDR3aa: CASGGTGGSTDTQYF
CDR3nt: TGTGCCAGCGGGGGAACAGGGGGGAGCACAGATACGCAGTATTTT

j_gene: TRBJ2-7
abundance: NA
v_gene: TRBV28
d_gene: NA
CDR3aa: CASRHTGLLRGYEQYF
CDR3nt: TGTGCCAGCAGGCACACGGGACTCCTGCGTGGATACGAGCAGTACTTC

j_gene: TRBJ2-3
abundance: few
v_gene: TRBV5-6
d_gene: NA
CDR3aa: CASSLNSADTQYF
CDR3nt: TGTGCCAGCAGCTTGAATAGCGCAGATACGCAGTATTTT

j_gene: TRBJ2-7
abundance: NA
v_gene: TRBV9
d_gene: NA
CDR3aa: CASSVGAGLPYEQYF
CDR3nt: TGTGCCAGCAGCGTAGGAGCAGGACTACCCTACGAGCAGTACTTC

j_gene: TRBJ1-2
abundance: few
v_gene: TRBV5-8
d_gene: TRBD1
CDR3aa: CASGQGANYGYTF
CDR3nt: TGTGCCAGCGGACAGGGAGCTAACTATGGCTACACCTTC

j_gene: TRBJ1-6
abundance: NA
v_gene: TRBV7-8
d_gene: TRBD1
CDR3aa: CASSTDRVRNSPLHF
CDR3nt: TGTGCCAGCAGCACCGACAGGGTGCGGAATTCACCCCTCCACTTT

j_gene: TRBJ2-1
abundance: NA
v_gene: TRBV2
d_gene: NA
CDR3aa: CASRQLSSYNEQFF
CDR3nt: TGTGCCAGCAGACAGCTGAGCTCCTACAATGAGCAGTTCTTC

j_gene: TRBJ1-2
abundance: NA
v_gene: TRBV6-1
d_gene: TRBD1
CDR3aa: CASRTGYGYTF
CDR3nt: TGTGCCAGCAGGACAGGGTATGGCTACACCTTC

j_gene: TRBJ2-2
abundance: NA
v_gene: TRBV7-9
d_gene: NA
CDR3aa: CASSEGHERDTGELFF
CDR3nt: TGTGCCAGCAGCGAAGGACACGAGCGAGACACCGGGGAGCTGTTTTTT